This T cell receptor (beta chain) was sequenced for a study of control samples from healthy donors and cancer patients (dated by TCRdb to 2018 to 2020). To note about this clone: Which antigen it targets is not known. No quality values exist for individual bases; no much larger clone is one base distant.

Library method: the immunoSEQ multiplex PCR assay. TCRdb's version of the immuneACCESS table is confined to in-frame rearrangements and falls short of the full clone set. An unresolved V gene accounts for under half of the shortfall where checked; the remainder is of unknown origin. Counted in this sample were 130,000 to 150,000 clones; around 85% of them appeared once. Of the sample, 8% to 9.5% is held by the ten largest clones. Taken from cysteine to phenylalanine, the CDR3 has 13 residues. The DNA shown is the 39-base CDR3, in frame from base 1. V and J lose 1 base and 13 bases, and a span of 11 bases separates them. CDR1 and CDR2, looked up from the germline V gene, are MDHEN and SYDVKM.

The rearranged segments are TRBV28 and TRBJ1-6; TRBD1 is perhaps the D gene, given 6 matching bases. Sequencing was performed on blood. This receptor was taken from a woman under 40 in good health. The DNA sequence follows: TGTGCCAGCAGTTTATCGACCGGGGGCCCCCTCCACTTT. This is translated as CASSLSTGGPLHF.